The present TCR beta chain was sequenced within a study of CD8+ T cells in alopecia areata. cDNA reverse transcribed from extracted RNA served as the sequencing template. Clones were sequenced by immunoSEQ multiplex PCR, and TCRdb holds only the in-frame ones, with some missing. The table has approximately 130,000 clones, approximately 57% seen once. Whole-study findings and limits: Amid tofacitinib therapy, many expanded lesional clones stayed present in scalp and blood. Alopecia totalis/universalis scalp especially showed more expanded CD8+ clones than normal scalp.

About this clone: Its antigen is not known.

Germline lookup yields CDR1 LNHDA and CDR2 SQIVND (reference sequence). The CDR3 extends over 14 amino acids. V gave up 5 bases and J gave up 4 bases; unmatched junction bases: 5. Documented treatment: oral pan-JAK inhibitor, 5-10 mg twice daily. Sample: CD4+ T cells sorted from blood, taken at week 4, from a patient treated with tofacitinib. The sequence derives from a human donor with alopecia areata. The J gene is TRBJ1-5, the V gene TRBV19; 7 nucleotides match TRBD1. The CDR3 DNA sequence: TGTGCCAGTAGTGTGACAGGGAGGAATCAGCCCCAGCATTTT. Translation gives CASSVTGRNQPQHF.